This T cell receptor (beta chain) was found in a study of response to subunit inactivated influenza vaccine (dated by TCRdb to 2016 to 2019). At the level of the whole study: The study used deep quantitative T cell receptor repertoire profiling to track responses to a trivalent subunit inactivated influenza vaccine. General findings and caveats noted by the study authors: According to the authors, only a limited number of new T cells may be recruited by each seasonal influenza vaccination.

V gives up 2 bases and J gives up 3 bases, and the segment between their germline ends measures 8 bases. From its cysteine to its phenylalanine, the CDR3 spans 15 amino acids. The only DNA kept is the CDR3, 45 bases in frame from the first base. The CDR1 and CDR2 encoded by the germline V gene (reference sequence) are SEHNR and FQNEAQ. Receptor libraries were prepared by RT-PCR. Reads for this sample came from an Illumina HiSeq 2500. TCRdb reanalyzed the raw reads on its own, using fastp at Q25 for trimming and MiXCR for clone calling, and kept in-frame beta chains. Each CDR3 protein appears once, grouped with its most common genes and DNA. This sample has 650,000 to 800,000 distinct CDR3 sequences in its table, and approximately 15% of those were observed once. The top ten clonotypes cover less than 9% of the sample. Note on this clonotype: The antigen it recognizes is unknown. The input lacks base qualities; no much larger clone sits a single base away.

Sample: PBMCs from blood, taken less than 15 days before vaccination. This TCR came from a man aged 45-65 years who received an inactivated influenza vaccine. Donor details come from another sample of the same person, matched by shared clones. Recombination joined TRBV7-9 with TRBJ1-6; the D segment cannot be called with confidence. The nucleotide sequence is TGTGCCAGCAGCTTAAAAGATAGCTATAATTCACCCCTCCACTTT. It codes for CASSLKDSYNSPLHF.